Each of the 14 T cell receptor beta chains below was sequenced from the same sample in a study of vaccination and CD4 T cells after COVID-19. The antigens for these receptors are not known. Treatment noted: roughly ten-day PBMC culture with coronavirus spike peptide pools or control peptides (ViraFEST assay). From the unexposed donor, CD4+ T cells were collected ahead of the COVID-19 pandemic (2011-2018). Sequenced with the Oncomine TCR Beta short-read assay was DNA taken from cultured CD4+ T cells. From cultured CD4+ T cells, genomic DNA was extracted. TCRdb used MiXCR to reprocess the PCR reads, holding one entry per CDR3 protein. The sample lists about 6,300 distinct CDR3 sequences, roughly 33% seen once, with over 35% in the top ten. Sequencing used CD4+ T cells from blood, cultured in vitro. The receptors were gathered from a human donor in good health.

The chain carries TRBV19 and TRBJ1-5; TRBD1 matches 8 bases. Germline CDR1 LNHDA, CDR2 SQIVND (reference sequence). This CDR3 comprises 14 residues. Trimming took 8 bases from V and 4 from J; bases not matched to a gene: 7. CDR3 in DNA: TGTGCCAGTGGACGGACAGGGCTGAATCAGCCCCAGCATTTT. Translation gives CASGRTGLNQPQHF. Looking up the rest from reference TRBV19 and TRBJ1-5 gives the full variable domain: DGGITQSPKYLFRKEGQNVTLSCEQNLNHDAMYWYRQDPGQGLRLIYYSQIVNDFQKGDIAEGYSVSREKKESFPLTVTSAQKNPTAFYLCASGRTGLNQPQHFGDGTRLSIL.

Judged by abundance, this clonotype is medium-sized. This rearrangement joins TRBV7-3 to TRBJ2-1; D remains unclear. Germline CDR1 reads SGHTA; CDR2 reads FQGTGA. This CDR3 is built from 13 residues. Trimming pared 1 base from V and 6 bases from J, leaving 7 bases between. CDR3 sequence reads: CASSLIHSNEQFF. The CDR3 region has the DNA TGTGCCAGCAGCTTAATTCACTCCAATGAGCAGTTCTTC.

V and J are TRBV27 and TRBJ1-2, with D unclear. Germline values: CDR1 MNHEY, CDR2 SMNVEV (reference sequence). The V and J ends lost 3 bases and 2 bases respectively, with 7 bases between them. The CDR3 loop spans 13 amino acids. As DNA, the CDR3 is TGTGCCAGCAGTTTTAGGGCGAACTATGGCTACACCTTC. Translation gives CASSFRANYGYTF.

This chain connects TRBV28 to TRBJ1-5, with D possibly being TRBD1 (5 bases). The CDR3 runs 16 residues. In germline, CDR1 is MDHEN, CDR2 SYDVKM. The V and J ends lost 4 bases and 5 bases respectively, with 18 bases between them. The CDR3 DNA follows: TGTGCCAGCAGTTCTCCGGGGGGAGTGGGGGATCAGCCCCAGCATTTT. This translates into CASSSPGGVGDQPQHF.

The rearrangement uses TRBV7-2 and TRBJ2-3; the D is unclear. The CDR3 runs 13 residues. Germline V gene data show CDR1 as SGHTA and CDR2 as FQGNSA. Trimming pared 5 bases from V and 0 bases from J, leaving 6 bases between. The chain's CDR3 is CASSPFSTDTQYF. The CDR3 nucleotides read TGTGCCAGCAGCCCGTTTAGCACAGATACGCAGTATTTT.

This clonotype was seen only a few times. This chain uses TRBV7-9 with TRBJ1-1; D remains ambiguous. Looked up from germline, CDR1 is SEHNR and CDR2 is FQNEAQ (reference sequence). CDR3 length: 13 residues. Trimming pared 4 bases from V and 1 base from J, leaving 7 bases between. Here the CDR3 DNA reads TGTGCCAGCAGCTACGCCGGGAACACTGAAGCTTTCTTT. It encodes CASSYAGNTEAFF.

CDR3: CASRGLAHGELFF. CDR3 coding DNA: TGTGCCAGCAGGGGACTGGCGCACGGGGAGCTGTTTTTT. The rearrangement joins TRBV6-2 or TRBV6-3 to TRBJ2-2; tentatively, D is TRBD2 (6 bases). Trimming cost V 6 bases and J 7 bases, with 12 bases left between them. Germline CDR1 reads MNHEY; CDR2 reads SVGEGT. The CDR3 loop spans 13 amino acids.

There are a few counts of this clonotype. This chain links TRBV20-1 with TRBJ2-7; D unresolved. Germline CDR1 DFQATT, CDR2 SNEGSKA (reference sequence). V lost 4 bases, J lost 3 bases, and 13 bases lay in between. The CDR3 totals 13 residues. The CDR3 here is CSAKHDINYEQYF. As DNA, the CDR3 is TGCAGTGCTAAACACGATATTAACTACGAGCAGTACTTC.

This clonotype was seen only a few times. The rearrangement joins TRBV5-5 to TRBJ1-5, with 8 positions matching TRBD1. J lost 6 bases, V lost 1 base, and 9 bases had no gene match. CDR1 and CDR2 from the germline V gene are SGHKS and YYEKEE (reference sequence). The CDR3 runs 16 residues. DNA of the CDR3: TGTGCCAGCAGCTTGCAGACAGGGGAAGGCGGTCAGCCCCAGCATTTT. Amino acids: CASSLQTGEGGQPQHF.

This rearrangement joins TRBV28 to TRBJ2-2; D gene uncertain. The germline gives CDR1 MDHEN, CDR2 SYDVKM. Between the trimmed V and J ends, which lost 6 bases and 5 bases, there was a span of 16 bases. The CDR3 consists of 15 residues. The CDR3 sequence: CASRASGRLTGELFF. The CDR3 DNA reads TGTGCCAGCAGAGCTAGTGGTCGACTTACCGGGGAGCTGTTTTTT.

This chain links TRBV6-4 with TRBJ1-5; weak D call: TRBD1 (5 bases). The V end was cut by 6 bases, the J end by 4 bases, with 10 bases between. The CDR3 has 13 amino acids. CDR1 and CDR2 from the germline V gene are MRHNA and SNTAGT. The DNA for the CDR3 is TGTGCCAGCAGCGAGGGGCGTAATCAGCCCCAGCATTTT. Translating gives CASSEGRNQPQHF.

The chain recombines TRBV19 with TRBJ1-1, with TRBD1 matching over 7 bases. CDR1 and CDR2 (germline): LNHDA, SQIVND (reference sequence). This CDR3 contains 12 residues. The V gene end was trimmed by 5 bases and the J gene end by 8 bases; junction bases not matched to a gene: 5. The CDR3 here is CASSPGTAEAFF. The CDR3 nucleotides are TGTGCCAGTAGTCCGGGGACAGCGGAAGCTTTCTTT.

The chain has TRBV15 and TRBJ2-4; 7 nucleotides agree with TRBD1. CDR1 LNHNV and CDR2 YYDKDF come from the germline V gene (reference sequence). This CDR3 spans 19 amino acids. The V segment lost 2 bases and the J segment 0 bases; nucleotides outside the gene matches: 13. The CDR3 sequence: CATSRIFGTAVLAKNIQYF. The DNA of the CDR3 is TGTGCCACCAGCAGAATTTTTGGGACAGCTGTTTTAGCCAAAAACATTCAGTACTTC.

This clonotype occurred a few times. J is TRBJ1-5 and V is TRBV19, with D perhaps matching TRBD1 (6 bases). The V end was cut by 11 bases, the J end by 0 bases, with 23 bases between. Germline V gives CDR1 LNHDA, CDR2 SQIVND (reference sequence). The CDR3 has 17 amino acids. CDR3 residues: CAGFDPGGPYSNQPQHF. DNA of the CDR3: TGTGCCGGCTTCGACCCGGGGGGGCCATATAGCAATCAGCCCCAGCATTTT.